This T cell receptor beta chain was sequenced during a study of CD8 T cells in ankylosing spondylitis. Each CDR3 protein is one row after TCRdb ran MiXCR on the 5' RACE reads. Here the sample spans approximately 38,000 distinct CDR3 sequences, roughly 2.5% being singletons. In this sample, this clonotype turned up many times. Trimming cost V 0 bases and J 4 bases; bases outside gene matches: 7. The CDR3 covers 16 residues. Germline assignment: CDR1 SGDLS and CDR2 YYNGEE. The TCR comes from a male donor with ankylosing spondylitis or in good health (not recorded which). Sequenced input: blood, either unsorted or a sorted T cell fraction (not recorded which). The V gene is TRBV9, the J gene TRBJ2-3, with 8 bases fitting TRBD2. The CDR3 reads CASSVARTSIADTQYF. The CDR3 nucleotides are TGTGCCAGCAGCGTAGCTAGGACTAGCATCGCAGATACGCAGTATTTT.